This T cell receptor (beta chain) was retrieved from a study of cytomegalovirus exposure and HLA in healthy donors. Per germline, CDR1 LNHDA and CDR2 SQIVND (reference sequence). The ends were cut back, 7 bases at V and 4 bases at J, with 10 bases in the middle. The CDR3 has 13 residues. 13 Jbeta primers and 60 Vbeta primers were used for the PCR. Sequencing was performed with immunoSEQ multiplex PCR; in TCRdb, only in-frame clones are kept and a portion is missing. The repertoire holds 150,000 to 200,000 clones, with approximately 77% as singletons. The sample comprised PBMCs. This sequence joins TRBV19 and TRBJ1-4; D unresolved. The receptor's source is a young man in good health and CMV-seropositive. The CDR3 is CASTDILNEKLFF. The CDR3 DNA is TGTGCCAGTACTGACATACTTAATGAAAAACTGTTTTTT.